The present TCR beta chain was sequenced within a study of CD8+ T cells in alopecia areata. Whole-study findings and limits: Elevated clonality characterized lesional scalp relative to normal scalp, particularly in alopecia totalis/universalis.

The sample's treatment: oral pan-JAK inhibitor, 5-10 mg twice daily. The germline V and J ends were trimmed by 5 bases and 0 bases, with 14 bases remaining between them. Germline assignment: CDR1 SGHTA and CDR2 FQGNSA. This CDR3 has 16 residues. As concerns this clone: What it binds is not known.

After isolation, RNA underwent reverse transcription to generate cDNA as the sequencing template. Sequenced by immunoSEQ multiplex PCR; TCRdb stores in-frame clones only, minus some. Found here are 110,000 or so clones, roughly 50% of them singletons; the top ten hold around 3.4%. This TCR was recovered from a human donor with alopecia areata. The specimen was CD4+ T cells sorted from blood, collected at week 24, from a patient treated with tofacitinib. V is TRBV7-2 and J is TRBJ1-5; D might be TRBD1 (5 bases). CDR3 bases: TGTGCCAGCAGCGATGGGACCTTCCGTAGCAATCAGCCCCAGCATTTT. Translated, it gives CASSDGTFRSNQPQHF. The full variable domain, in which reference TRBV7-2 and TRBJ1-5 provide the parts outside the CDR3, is GAGVSQSPSNKVTEKGKDVELRCDPISGHTALYWYRQSLGQGLEFLIYFQGNSAPDKSGLPSDRFSAERTGGSVSTLTIQRTQQEDSAVYLCASSDGTFRSNQPQHFGDGTRLSIL.